The rows below give T cell receptor beta chains drawn from one sample of a study of CD8+ T cells in alopecia areata. Profiling relied on immunoSEQ multiplex PCR, and the TCRdb table lists in-frame clones only, not all of them. The data contain fewer than 250,000 clones, about 64% of them singletons. The sample in question was CD4+ T cells sorted from blood, obtained at week 4, from a patient treated with tofacitinib. All receptors derive from a human donor with alopecia areata. Each CDR3 is given with its conserved first and last residue. A D gene is named only where the DNA matches it firmly. Where a row states a size, it is once, few, many or the class of an expanded clone; other rows omit it.

d_gene	abundance	v_gene	j_gene	CDR3aa	CDR3nt
NA	few	TRBV29-1	TRBJ1-1	CSATVNTEAFF	TGCAGCGCGACGGTGAACACTGAAGCTTTCTTT
TRBD1	few	TRBV7-2	TRBJ2-2	CASSFRGQGAGELFF	TGTGCCAGCAGCTTCCGGGGACAGGGGGCCGGGGAGCTGTTTTTT
TRBD1	NA	TRBV7-2	TRBJ1-6	CASSTRDSSSPLHF	TGTGCCAGCAGTACAAGGGACAGTAGTTCACCCCTCCACTTT
NA	few	TRBV5-1	TRBJ2-2	CASSLGSSTSAGELFF	TGCGCCAGCAGCTTGGGTTCCAGCACAAGCGCCGGGGAGCTGTTTTTT
NA	NA	TRBV5-4	TRBJ2-1	CASSLNGGSHEQFF	TGTGCCAGCAGCTTGAACGGGGGTAGCCATGAGCAGTTCTTC
NA	NA	TRBV30	TRBJ1-5	CAWSVNGNQPQHF	TGTGCCTGGAGTGTAAACGGAAATCAGCCCCAGCATTTT
NA	NA	TRBV7-2	TRBJ1-2	CASGTTYGYTF	TGTGCCAGCGGTACGACCTATGGCTACACCTTC
NA	once	TRBV11-2	TRBJ2-5	CASSLSVSQETQYF	TGTGCCAGCAGCTTATCGGTCAGCCAAGAGACCCAGTACTTC
NA	NA	TRBV29-1	TRBJ2-5	CSVGVRSRATQYF	TGCAGCGTTGGGGTCAGAAGCCGGGCGACCCAGTACTTC
NA	NA	TRBV7-2	TRBJ1-5	CASSIGGTSDQPQHF	TGTGCCAGCAGCATCGGCGGGACGTCAGATCAGCCCCAGCATTTT
NA	NA	TRBV15	TRBJ2-7	CATSDLFTGMVVYEQYF	TGTGCCACCAGCGACCTATTTACCGGGATGGTGGTGTACGAGCAGTACTTC
NA	NA	TRBV2	TRBJ1-1	CASSGEGRTEAFF	TGTGCCAGCAGTGGTGAGGGGAGGACTGAAGCTTTCTTT
NA	NA	TRBV11-1	TRBJ1-5	CASSLGRGNQPQHF	TGTGCCAGCAGCTTGGGCAGGGGCAATCAGCCCCAGCATTTT
NA	NA	TRBV7-9	TRBJ1-1	CASSPNRETEAFF	TGTGCCAGCAGCCCCAACAGGGAAACTGAAGCTTTCTTT
NA	NA	TRBV30	TRBJ1-5	CAWNSGGGGQPQHF	TGTGCCTGGAACTCGGGGGGGGGCGGTCAGCCCCAGCATTTT
NA	NA	TRBV2	TRBJ2-3	CASSQGEGLTQYF	TGTGCCAGCAGCCAGGGAGAGGGGCTTACGCAGTATTTT
TRBD1	few	TRBV4-1	TRBJ1-2	CASSQGQGDGYTF	TGCGCCAGCAGCCAAGGACAGGGAGATGGCTACACCTTC
NA	NA	TRBV30	TRBJ1-1	CAWSVGQGAFF	TGTGCCTGGAGTGTAGGACAAGGAGCTTTCTTT
TRBD1	NA	TRBV7-8	TRBJ2-2	CASSLGTGAAGELFF	TGTGCCAGCAGCCTTGGGACAGGGGCGGCCGGGGAGCTGTTTTTT
NA	NA	TRBV10-3	TRBJ2-7	CAISGDSGEQYF	TGTGCCATCAGTGGTGACAGCGGCGAGCAGTACTTC
NA	once	TRBV30	TRBJ2-7	CAWSRNYEQYF	TGTGCCTGGAGTCGTAACTACGAGCAGTACTTC
NA	NA	TRBV7-9	TRBJ1-2	CASSEGYGQKSGYTF	TGTGCCAGCAGCGAGGGATATGGACAGAAATCCGGCTACACCTTC
NA	NA	TRBV6-5	TRBJ2-1	CASSSDPRGYNEQFF	TGTGCCAGCAGTTCCGACCCCCGGGGCTACAATGAGCAGTTCTTC
TRBD1	NA	TRBV20-1	TRBJ2-1	CSASRDRVMFF	TGCAGTGCTAGCCGGGACAGGGTTATGTTCTTC
TRBD1	NA	TRBV2	TRBJ2-5	CASSGDRAQYF	TGTGCCAGCAGTGGCGACAGGGCCCAGTACTTC
TRBD1	NA	TRBV5-6	TRBJ1-1	CASSRDRGAPAFF	TGTGCCAGCAGCCGGGACAGGGGAGCCCCAGCTTTCTTT
TRBD2	NA	TRBV7-2	TRBJ2-3	CASSRGGLNTQYF	TGTGCCAGCAGCCGGGGGGGCCTCAATACGCAGTATTTT
NA	NA	TRBV29-1	TRBJ1-2	CSVEDSPKSYGYTF	TGCAGCGTTGAAGATAGCCCGAAATCCTATGGCTACACCTTC
NA	NA	TRBV19	TRBJ2-3	CASSSEGTQYF	TGTGCCAGTAGTAGTGAAGGTACGCAGTATTTT
NA	NA	TRBV10-2	TRBJ1-1	CASTGNKNTEAFF	TGCGCCAGCACGGGTAATAAGAACACTGAAGCTTTCTTT
TRBD1	NA	TRBV9	TRBJ1-3	CASSIGQGGGNTIYF	TGTGCCAGCAGCATCGGACAGGGTGGAGGAAACACCATATATTTT
TRBD1	NA	TRBV6-5	TRBJ1-2	CASSYRGQGVYGYTF	TGTGCCAGCAGTTACCGGGGACAGGGGGTCTATGGCTACACCTTC
NA	NA	TRBV5-4	TRBJ1-1	CASSLEPGEMNTEAFF	TGTGCCAGCAGCTTGGAACCGGGGGAAATGAACACTGAAGCTTTCTTT
TRBD2	NA	TRBV30	TRBJ2-2	CAWKRLAGHTDTGELFF	TGTGCCTGGAAACGTCTAGCGGGTCATACGGACACCGGGGAGCTGTTTTTT
TRBD1	once	TRBV30	TRBJ1-1	CAWSDLGQANTEAFF	TGTGCCTGGAGCGATCTCGGACAGGCGAACACTGAAGCTTTCTTT
TRBD2	NA	TRBV30	TRBJ2-1	CAWSPRGGISYNEQFF	TGTGCCTGGAGTCCCCGGGGGGGGATCTCCTACAATGAGCAGTTCTTC
NA	NA	TRBV2	TRBJ2-5	CASSEAQPPRETQYF	TGTGCCAGCAGTGAAGCGCAACCACCGCGGGAGACCCAGTACTTC
NA	NA	TRBV2	TRBJ2-2	CASSAEWASNTGELFF	TGTGCCAGCAGTGCGGAGTGGGCTTCAAACACCGGGGAGCTGTTTTTT
NA	NA	TRBV10-3	TRBJ2-3	CAVQGRTDTQYF	TGTGCCGTCCAGGGACGCACAGATACGCAGTATTTT
TRBD1	NA	TRBV29-1	TRBJ2-3	CSVRQGSYTDTQYF	TGCAGCGTCCGACAGGGTTCTTACACAGATACGCAGTATTTT
TRBD1	NA	TRBV5-4	TRBJ1-2	CASSLARGQSGYTF	TGTGCCAGCAGCTTAGCAAGGGGACAGTCTGGCTACACCTTC
NA	NA	TRBV7-8	TRBJ2-2	CASLKYVSATGELFF	TGTGCCAGCCTTAAATATGTGTCGGCTACCGGGGAGCTGTTTTTT
TRBD2	few	TRBV5-4	TRBJ2-5	CASSLDSGGTQYF	TGTGCCAGCAGCTTGGACAGCGGGGGGACCCAGTACTTC
TRBD1	NA	TRBV29-1	TRBJ2-4	CSVEWQGAGIQYF	TGCAGCGTTGAATGGCAGGGGGCCGGCATTCAGTACTTC
NA	few	TRBV29-1	TRBJ2-7	CSVEGQGKPYEQYF	TGCAGCGTTGAGGGCCAGGGTAAGCCCTACGAGCAGTACTTC
NA	few	TRBV7-9	TRBJ1-4	CASSLEPLRREKLFF	TGTGCCAGCAGCTTAGAGCCCTTGAGGAGGGAAAAACTGTTTTTT
NA	NA	TRBV6-5	TRBJ2-3	CASSYSWGNTDTQYF	TGTGCCAGCAGTTACTCATGGGGGAACACAGATACGCAGTATTTT
NA	many	TRBV7-2	TRBJ1-6	CASSLMTGNNSPLHF	TGTGCCAGCAGCTTGATGACGGGTAACAATTCACCCCTCCACTTT
NA	many	TRBV5-4	TRBJ1-2	CASSLGSSIYGYTF	TGTGCCAGCAGCTTGGGCAGCTCCATCTATGGCTACACCTTC
TRBD1	NA	TRBV9	TRBJ1-6	CASSLSMGQSHLDSPLHF	TGTGCCAGCAGCCTGTCCATGGGACAGTCCCACCTCGATTCACCCCTCCACTTT